Listed here is a single TCR beta chain. This sample is part of a study of cytomegalovirus exposure and HLA in healthy donors. It was with 60 Vbeta and 13 Jbeta primers that the PCR ran. Authors' processing steps: Later, an analysis found 80 million or so unique TCR beta chains, and about 10 million of these were shared. Libraries were prepared by immunoSEQ multiplex PCR; TCRdb keeps only in-frame clonotypes and omits some of them. That table is the source of V, J and clone size, and D and trimming were worked out from the DNA. Here the sample spans roughly 90,000 clones, about 73% being singletons. There are 11 residues in the CDR3. V was trimmed by 6 bases and J by 9 bases, leaving 11 bases between them. Looked up from germline, CDR1 is MDHEN and CDR2 is SYDVKM.

The chain recombines TRBV28 with TRBJ2-5; D perhaps matches TRBD2 (5 bases). Sequencing input: PBMCs. This sequence was found in a woman aged 40 to 55 in good health and CMV-seropositive. As DNA, the CDR3 is TGTGCCAGCAGCTCATCGAGGGCCCAGTACTTC. It is translated as CASSSSRAQYF.